This T cell receptor beta chain was captured by sequencing in a study of cytomegalovirus exposure and HLA in healthy donors. Study overall: Out of 398 genotyped donors, 81% belonged to the Caucasian-associated ancestry cluster.

The CDR3 loop spans 16 amino acids. After removal of 4 bases from V and 3 bases from J, the junction contained 8 bases not matched to a gene. Germline V CDR1 and CDR2: SGHKS, YYEKEE (reference sequence). Study results and limitations: The authors later linked a missense DCLRE1C variant to TCR beta V- and J-gene trimming. Common viral pathogens were later found to be apparently linked to several of the most significant clusters. Overall, under 200 TCR beta chains were annotated as cytomegalovirus-associated.

PCR was performed using 60 Vbeta and 13 Jbeta primers. Profiled with immunoSEQ multiplex PCR; TCRdb holds only in-frame clones, not every one. The table shows over 150,000 clones, with under 85% occurring only once. To note about this clone: Antigen specificity is unknown.

The material sequenced was PBMCs. This TCR was sampled from a man younger than 35 in good health and CMV-seronegative. This chain joins TRBV5-5 and TRBJ2-7; 12 bases are shared with TRBD1. The CDR3 spells CASSPAGTGGIYEQYF. The CDR3 nucleotides read TGTGCCAGCAGCCCGGCCGGGACAGGGGGCATCTACGAGCAGTACTTC.